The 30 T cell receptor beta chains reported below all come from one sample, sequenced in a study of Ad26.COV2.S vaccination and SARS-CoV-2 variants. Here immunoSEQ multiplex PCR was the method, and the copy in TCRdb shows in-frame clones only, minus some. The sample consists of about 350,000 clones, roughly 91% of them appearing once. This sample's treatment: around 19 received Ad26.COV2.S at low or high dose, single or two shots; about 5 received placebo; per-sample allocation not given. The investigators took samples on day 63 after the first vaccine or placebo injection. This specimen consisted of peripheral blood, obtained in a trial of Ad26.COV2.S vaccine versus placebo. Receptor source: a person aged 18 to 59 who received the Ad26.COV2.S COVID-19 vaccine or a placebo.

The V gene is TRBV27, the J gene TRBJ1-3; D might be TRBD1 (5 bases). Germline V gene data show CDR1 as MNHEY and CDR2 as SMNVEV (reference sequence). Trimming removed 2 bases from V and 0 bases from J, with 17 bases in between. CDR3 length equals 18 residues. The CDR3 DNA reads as TGTGCCAGCAGTTTAGGGGCAGGACCTGACCTCTCTGGAAACACCATATATTTT. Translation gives CASSLGAGPDLSGNTIYF.

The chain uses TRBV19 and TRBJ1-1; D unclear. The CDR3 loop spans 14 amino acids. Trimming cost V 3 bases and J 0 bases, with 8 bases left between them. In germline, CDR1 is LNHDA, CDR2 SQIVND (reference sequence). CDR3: CASSIGLLNTEAFF. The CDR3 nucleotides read TGTGCCAGTAGTATTGGGCTCCTGAACACTGAAGCTTTCTTT.

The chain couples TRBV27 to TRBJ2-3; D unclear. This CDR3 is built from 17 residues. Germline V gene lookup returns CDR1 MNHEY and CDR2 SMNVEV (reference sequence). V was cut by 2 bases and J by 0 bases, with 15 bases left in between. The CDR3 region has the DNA TGTGCCAGCAGTTTAGGGCTCACGAACCCCAGCACAGATACGCAGTATTTT. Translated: CASSLGLTNPSTDTQYF.

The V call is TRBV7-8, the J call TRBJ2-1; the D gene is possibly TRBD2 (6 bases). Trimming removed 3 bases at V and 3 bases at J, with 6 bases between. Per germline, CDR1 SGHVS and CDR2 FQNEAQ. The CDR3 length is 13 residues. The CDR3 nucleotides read TGTGCCAGCAGCTTGGGACTCTACAATGAGCAGTTCTTC. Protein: CASSLGLYNEQFF.

The CDR3 nucleotides are TGTGCCAGCAGTATCGGACCGCTCAATCAGCCCCAGCATTTT. Protein sequence: CASSIGPLNQPQHF. The V gene is TRBV28, the J gene TRBJ1-5, with D unclear. CDR1 is MDHEN, CDR2 SYDVKM, per germline. Deletions cut 5 bases from V and 3 bases from J, with 11 bases between. The CDR3 is made up of 14 amino acids.

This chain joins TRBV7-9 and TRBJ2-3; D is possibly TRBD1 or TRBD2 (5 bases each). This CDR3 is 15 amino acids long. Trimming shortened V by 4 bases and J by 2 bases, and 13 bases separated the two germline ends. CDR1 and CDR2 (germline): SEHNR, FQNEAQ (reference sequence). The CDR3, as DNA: TGTGCCAGCAGCTCTCTTCGGGGCCCCACAGATACGCAGTATTTT. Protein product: CASSSLRGPTDTQYF.

In DNA, the CDR3 is TGTGCCAGCAGTCCCCCCAGGGGGAATGATGAGCAGTTCTTC. Amino acids: CASSPPRGNDEQFF. The chain carries TRBV28 and TRBJ2-1, with 7 bases lining up with TRBD1. This CDR3 region has 14 residues. Germline V lookup: CDR1 MDHEN, CDR2 SYDVKM. V shed 5 bases, J shed 8 bases, and the junction held 9 bases outside the gene matches.

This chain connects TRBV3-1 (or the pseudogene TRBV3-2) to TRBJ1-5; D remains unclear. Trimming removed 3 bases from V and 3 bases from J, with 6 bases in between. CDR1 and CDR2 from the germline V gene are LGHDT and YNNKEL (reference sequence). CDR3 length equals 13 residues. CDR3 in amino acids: CASSQGINQPQHF. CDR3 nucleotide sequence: TGTGCCAGCAGCCAGGGGATCAATCAGCCCCAGCATTTT.

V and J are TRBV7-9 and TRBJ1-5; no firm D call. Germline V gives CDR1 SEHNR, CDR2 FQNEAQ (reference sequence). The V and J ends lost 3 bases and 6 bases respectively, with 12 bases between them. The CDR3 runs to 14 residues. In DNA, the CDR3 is TGTGCCAGCAGCTTGGAGGTGGGGAGTCAGCCCCAGCATTTT. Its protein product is CASSLEVGSQPQHF.

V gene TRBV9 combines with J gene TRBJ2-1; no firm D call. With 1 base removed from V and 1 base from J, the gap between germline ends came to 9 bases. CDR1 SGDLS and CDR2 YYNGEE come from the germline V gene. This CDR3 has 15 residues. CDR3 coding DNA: TGTGCCAGCAGCGTAAATTTCGTATCCTACAATGAGCAGTTCTTC. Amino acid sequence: CASSVNFVSYNEQFF.

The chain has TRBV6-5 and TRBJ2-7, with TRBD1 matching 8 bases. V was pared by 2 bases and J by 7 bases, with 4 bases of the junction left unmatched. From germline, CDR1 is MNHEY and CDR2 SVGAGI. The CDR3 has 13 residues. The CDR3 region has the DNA TGTGCCAGCAGTTACGGGACAGGAGGAGAGCAGTACTTC. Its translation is CASSYGTGGEQYF.

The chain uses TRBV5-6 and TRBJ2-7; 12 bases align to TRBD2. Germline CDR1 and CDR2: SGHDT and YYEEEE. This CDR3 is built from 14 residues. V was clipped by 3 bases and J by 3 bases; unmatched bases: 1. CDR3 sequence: CASSWTSGDYEQYF. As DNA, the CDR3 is TGTGCCAGCAGCTGGACTAGCGGGGACTACGAGCAGTACTTC.

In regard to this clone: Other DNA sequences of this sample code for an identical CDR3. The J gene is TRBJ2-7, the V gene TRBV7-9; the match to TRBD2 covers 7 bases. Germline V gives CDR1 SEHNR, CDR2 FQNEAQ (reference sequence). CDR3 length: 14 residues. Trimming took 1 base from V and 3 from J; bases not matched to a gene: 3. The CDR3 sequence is CASSLGGGSYEQYF. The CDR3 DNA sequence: TGTGCCAGCAGCTTAGGGGGCGGGAGCTACGAGCAGTACTTC.

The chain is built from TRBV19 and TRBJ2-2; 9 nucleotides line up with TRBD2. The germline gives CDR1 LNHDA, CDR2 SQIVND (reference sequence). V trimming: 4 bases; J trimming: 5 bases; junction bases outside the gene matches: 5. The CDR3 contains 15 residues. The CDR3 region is CASSSRTSGTGELFF. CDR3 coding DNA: TGTGCCAGTAGTAGTCGTACTAGCGGGACCGGGGAGCTGTTTTTT.

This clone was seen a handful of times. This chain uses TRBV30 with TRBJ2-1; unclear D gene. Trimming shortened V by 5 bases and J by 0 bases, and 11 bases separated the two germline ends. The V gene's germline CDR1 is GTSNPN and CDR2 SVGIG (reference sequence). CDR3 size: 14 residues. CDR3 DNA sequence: TGTGCCTGGTCCTCTCGGAGCTCCTACAATGAGCAGTTCTTC. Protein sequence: CAWSSRSSYNEQFF.

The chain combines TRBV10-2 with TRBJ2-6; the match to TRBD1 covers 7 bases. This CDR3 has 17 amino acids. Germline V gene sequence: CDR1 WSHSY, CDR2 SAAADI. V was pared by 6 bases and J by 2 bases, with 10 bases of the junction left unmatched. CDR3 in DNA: TGCGCCAGCAGCCAGACAGGGCTCCAACCTGGGGCCAACGTCCTGACTTTC. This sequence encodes CASSQTGLQPGANVLTF.

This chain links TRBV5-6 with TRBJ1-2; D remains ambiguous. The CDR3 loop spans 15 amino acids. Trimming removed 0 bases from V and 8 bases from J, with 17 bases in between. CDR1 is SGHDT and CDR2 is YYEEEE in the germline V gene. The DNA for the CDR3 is TGTGCCAGCAGCTTGGGCGGGATTAGATCGGGGGGCTACACCTTC. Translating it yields CASSLGGIRSGGYTF.

The CDR3 coding sequence is TGTGCCAGCAGTCCGGGACTAGCGGGAGTTGTCGAGCAGTACTTC. Translation gives CASSPGLAGVVEQYF. This sequence joins TRBV2 and TRBJ2-7; 14 bases align to TRBD2. Germline V gene sequence: CDR1 SNHLY, CDR2 FYNNEI. The CDR3 sequence is 15 residues long. Trimming at V came to 5 bases and at J to 6 bases, leaving 6 bases not matched to a gene.

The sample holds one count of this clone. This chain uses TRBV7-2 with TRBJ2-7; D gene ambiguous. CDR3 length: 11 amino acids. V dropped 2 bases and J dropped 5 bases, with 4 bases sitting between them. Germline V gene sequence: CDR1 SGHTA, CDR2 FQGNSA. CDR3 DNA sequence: TGTGCCAGCAGCTTAACGAACGAGCAGTACTTC. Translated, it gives CASSLTNEQYF.

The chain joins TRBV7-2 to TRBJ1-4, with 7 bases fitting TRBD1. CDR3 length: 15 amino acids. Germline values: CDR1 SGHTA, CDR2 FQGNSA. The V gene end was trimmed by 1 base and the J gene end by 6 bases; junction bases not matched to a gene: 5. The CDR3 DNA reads TGTGCCAGCAGCTTAGAGACAGGGATGGATGAAAAACTGTTTTTT. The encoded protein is CASSLETGMDEKLFF.

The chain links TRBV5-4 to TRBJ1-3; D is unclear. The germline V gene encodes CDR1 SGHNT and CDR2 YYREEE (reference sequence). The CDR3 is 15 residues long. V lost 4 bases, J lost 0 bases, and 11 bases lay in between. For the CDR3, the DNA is TGTGCCAGCAGCGACCGGACGGTCTCTGGAAACACCATATATTTT. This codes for CASSDRTVSGNTIYF.

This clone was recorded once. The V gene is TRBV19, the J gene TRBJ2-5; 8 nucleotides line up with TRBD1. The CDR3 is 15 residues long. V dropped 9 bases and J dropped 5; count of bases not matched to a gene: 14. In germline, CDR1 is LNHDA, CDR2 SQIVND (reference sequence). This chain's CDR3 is CASRSGTGLGETQYF. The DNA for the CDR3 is TGTGCCAGCCGCTCCGGGACAGGCCTTGGGGAGACCCAGTACTTC.

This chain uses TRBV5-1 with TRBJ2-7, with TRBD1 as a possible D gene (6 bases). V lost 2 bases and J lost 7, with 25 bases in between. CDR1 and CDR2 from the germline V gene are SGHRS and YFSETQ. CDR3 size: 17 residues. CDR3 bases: TGCGCCAGCAGCTTCTTCCCCCCTAACATGGGGGCGCGTGAGCAGTACTTC. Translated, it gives CASSFFPPNMGAREQYF. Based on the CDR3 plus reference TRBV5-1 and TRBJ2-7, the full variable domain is KAGVTQTPRYLIKTRGQQVTLSCSPISGHRSVSWYQQTPGQGLQFLFEYFSETQRNKGNFPGRFSGRQFSNSRSEMNVSTLELGDSALYLCASSFFPPNMGAREQYFGPGTRLTVT.

CDR3 residues: CATSEAGDGNEQFF. The DNA of the CDR3 is TGTGCCACTTCAGAGGCGGGAGATGGTAATGAGCAGTTCTTC. The gene calls are TRBV24-1 and TRBJ2-1, with 7 bases fitting TRBD2. The CDR3 has 14 residues. The germline V gene encodes CDR1 KGHDR and CDR2 SFDVKD. V shed 10 bases, J shed 7 bases, and the junction held 12 bases outside the gene matches.

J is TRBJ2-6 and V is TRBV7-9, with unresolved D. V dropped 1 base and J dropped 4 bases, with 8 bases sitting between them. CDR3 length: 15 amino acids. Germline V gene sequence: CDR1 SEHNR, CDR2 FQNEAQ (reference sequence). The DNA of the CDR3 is TGTGCCAGCAGCTTAGGAGGACCCGGGGCCAACGTCCTGACTTTC. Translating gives CASSLGGPGANVLTF. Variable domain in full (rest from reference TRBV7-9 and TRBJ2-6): DTGVSQNPRHKITKRGQNVTFRCDPISEHNRLYWYRQTLGQGPEFLTYFQNEAQLEKSRLLSDRFSAERPKGSFSTLEIQRTEQGDSAMYLCASSLGGPGANVLTFGAGSRLTVL.

Here the CDR3 reads CASSTRHLHGQDGGGELFF. In DNA form, the CDR3 reads TGTGCCAGCAGTACCCGACATCTCCATGGACAGGACGGGGGCGGGGAGCTGTTTTTT. The chain employs TRBV9 and TRBJ2-2; tentatively, D is TRBD1 (7 bases). V lost 5 bases to trimming and J lost 7 bases, with 30 bases between them. CDR1 SGDLS and CDR2 YYNGEE come from the germline V gene. This CDR3 contains 19 residues. Filled out from reference TRBV9 and TRBJ2-2, the complete variable domain reads DSGVTQTPKHLITATGQRVTLRCSPRSGDLSVYWYQQSLDQGLQFLIQYYNGEERAKGNILERFSAQQFPDLHSELNLSSLELGDSALYFCASSTRHLHGQDGGGELFFGEGSRLTVL.

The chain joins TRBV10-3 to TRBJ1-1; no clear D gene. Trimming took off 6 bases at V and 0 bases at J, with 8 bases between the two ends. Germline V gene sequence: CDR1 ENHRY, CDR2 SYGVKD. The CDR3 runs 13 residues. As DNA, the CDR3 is TGTGCCATCAGAAACTTAATGAACACTGAAGCTTTCTTT. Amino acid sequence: CAIRNLMNTEAFF.

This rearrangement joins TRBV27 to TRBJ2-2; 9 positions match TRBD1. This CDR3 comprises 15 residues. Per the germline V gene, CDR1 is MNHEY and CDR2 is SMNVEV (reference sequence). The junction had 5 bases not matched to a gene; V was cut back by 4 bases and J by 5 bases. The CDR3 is CASSSRDRVTGELFF. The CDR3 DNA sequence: TGTGCCAGCAGTTCCCGGGACAGGGTGACCGGGGAGCTGTTTTTT.

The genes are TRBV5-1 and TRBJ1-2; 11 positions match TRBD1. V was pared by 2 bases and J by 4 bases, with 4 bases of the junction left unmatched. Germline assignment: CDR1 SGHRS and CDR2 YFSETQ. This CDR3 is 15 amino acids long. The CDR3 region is CASSFEGTGGYGYTF. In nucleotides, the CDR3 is TGCGCCAGCAGCTTTGAGGGGACAGGGGGCTATGGCTACACCTTC.

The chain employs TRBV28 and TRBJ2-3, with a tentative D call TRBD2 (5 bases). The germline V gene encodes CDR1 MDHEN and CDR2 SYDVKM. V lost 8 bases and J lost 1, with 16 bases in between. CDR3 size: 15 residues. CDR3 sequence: CASAEVGVGTDTQYF. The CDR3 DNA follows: TGTGCCAGCGCCGAGGTGGGAGTGGGCACAGATACGCAGTATTTT.